The rows below give T cell receptor beta chains drawn from one sample of a study of cytomegalovirus exposure and HLA in healthy donors. Sequencing used immunoSEQ multiplex PCR; TCRdb keeps in-frame clones, though not all of them. This table has 64,000 or so clones, 65% to 75% appearing once. Sequenced material: PBMCs. These receptors originate from a man aged 35 to 55 in good health and CMV-seropositive. Each CDR3 is given with its conserved first and last residue. D genes are given only for firm matches. Size tells how often a clone was seen (once, few, many) or the class of an expanded clone, and some rows leave it out.

V gene	D gene	J gene	clone size	CDR3 DNA	CDR3 protein
TRBV4-1	-	TRBJ2-3	once	TGCGCCAGCAGCCAAGAAAAATTGGGGCATCCCGTAGATACGCAGTATTTT	CASSQEKLGHPVDTQYF
TRBV28	TRBD2	TRBJ2-7	-	TGTGCCAGCAGTTCCCCGGGACTAGCGCCCTACGAGCAGTACTTC	CASSSPGLAPYEQYF
TRBV28	-	TRBJ1-1	-	TGTGCCAGCAGCCCCAGACATCTGGGGCCTGAAGCTTTCTTT	CASSPRHLGPEAFF
TRBV9	TRBD1	TRBJ2-7	-	TGTGCCAGCAGCACCTCCCGGGACAGGGTCCACGAGCAGTACTTC	CASSTSRDRVHEQYF
TRBV5-4	-	TRBJ1-1	-	TGTGCCAGCAGCTTGGACAGCACTGAAGCTTTCTTT	CASSLDSTEAFF
TRBV4-1	-	TRBJ1-5	few	TGCGCCAGCAGCCAATCATTCCAGGGAAATCAGCCCCAGCATTTT	CASSQSFQGNQPQHF
TRBV18	TRBD1	TRBJ1-1	few	TGTGCCAGCTCACCACAGGGAGTCGGACAGGGTCACACTGAAGCTTTCTTT	CASSPQGVGQGHTEAFF
TRBV5-1	TRBD1	TRBJ2-7	-	TGCGCCAGCAGCTTGGCGGGACAGGGCGACGAGCAGTACTTC	CASSLAGQGDEQYF
TRBV7-6	-	TRBJ2-5	-	TGTGCCAGCAGCTGGGGGGGGGCTCAAGAGACCCAGTACTTC	CASSWGGAQETQYF
TRBV28	-	TRBJ1-2	few	TGTGCCAGCAGTCCACGGGCGGGTGGCTACACCTTC	CASSPRAGGYTF
TRBV6-1	-	TRBJ1-5	-	TGTGCCAGCAGTGCAGGCAGGGGTAGCAATCAGCCCCAGCATTTT	CASSAGRGSNQPQHF
TRBV4-1	-	TRBJ1-6	-	TGCGCCAGCAGCCCCCCCGGAAGTCCGGGGTCACCCCTCCACTTT	CASSPPGSPGSPLHF
TRBV28	-	TRBJ1-5	-	TGTGCCAGCAGTCCCGAGGCACCCAATCAGCCCCAGCATTTT	CASSPEAPNQPQHF
TRBV7-2	-	TRBJ1-2	-	TGTGCCAGCAGCCCACGACAGAACGATGGCTACACCTTC	CASSPRQNDGYTF
TRBV9	TRBD1	TRBJ1-1	-	TGTGCCAGCAGCACGGGACAGGCGAACACTGAAGCTTTCTTT	CASSTGQANTEAFF
TRBV19	-	TRBJ1-1	few	TGTGCCAGTAGTGCATCCGGGATAGGGACTGAAGCTTTCTTT	CASSASGIGTEAFF
TRBV4-1	-	TRBJ2-7	-	TGCGCCAGCAGCCAAGTTGGAGCATCCGGCTCCTACGAGCAGTACTTC	CASSQVGASGSYEQYF
TRBV7-2	TRBD2	TRBJ2-5	-	TGTGCCAGCAGCTTGGGACTAGCGGGGAGCCAAGAGACCCAGTACTTC	CASSLGLAGSQETQYF
TRBV6-1	TRBD1	TRBJ2-4	-	TGTGCCAGCGTATGGACAGGGGTCAACATTCAGTACTTC	CASVWTGVNIQYF
TRBV6-1	TRBD1	TRBJ1-2	few	TGTGCCAGCAGTGAGACAGGGGACTATGGCTACACCTTC	CASSETGDYGYTF
TRBV21-1	-	TRBJ2-1	-	TGTGCCAGCAGCAAATTTAGCGGGAGGGACCATGAGCAGTTCTTC	CASSKFSGRDHEQFF
TRBV6-1	TRBD1	TRBJ1-5	few	TGTGCCAGCAGTGAAGGAGGACAGGGTGGTCAGCCCCAGCATTTT	CASSEGGQGGQPQHF
TRBV4-3	-	TRBJ1-6	-	TGCGCCAGCAGCCCACGCCCGGCGGGCTCCTATAATTCACCCCTCCACTTT	CASSPRPAGSYNSPLHF
TRBV18	-	TRBJ2-2	medium-sized	TGTGCCAGCCACCATCTACCCCCGGGAGACACCGGGGAGCTGTTTTTT	CASHHLPPGDTGELFF
TRBV5-1	TRBD1	TRBJ1-1	-	TGCGCCAGCAGCGTAGGGACAGGGAAAACTGAAGCTTTCTTT	CASSVGTGKTEAFF
TRBV5-5	-	TRBJ2-1	few	TGTGCCAGCAGCGAGGGACAATTCAATGAGCAGTTCTTC	CASSEGQFNEQFF
TRBV30	TRBD1	TRBJ2-3	-	TGTGCCTGGAACCGGGACAGGGGAGATACGCAGTATTTT	CAWNRDRGDTQYF
TRBV28	TRBD1	TRBJ1-5	-	TGTGCCAGCAGTCCCGGGACAGGGGGTCTTGATCAGCCCCAGCATTTT	CASSPGTGGLDQPQHF
TRBV9	TRBD2	TRBJ2-1	few	TGTGCCAGCAGCGCGACAGCGGGGTTGATGTCGAATGAGCAGTTCTTC	CASSATAGLMSNEQFF
TRBV27	-	TRBJ1-1	-	TGTGCCAGCAGTTTTAGGCAGCGGAATACTGAAGCTTTCTTT	CASSFRQRNTEAFF
TRBV7-3	-	TRBJ2-2	-	TGTGCCAGCAGCTTAACCAGGGGGAACACCGGGGAGCTGTTTTTT	CASSLTRGNTGELFF
TRBV11-1	TRBD1	TRBJ1-1	-	TGTGCCAGCAGTTCAGGGGGGAGCACTGAAGCTTTCTTT	CASSSGGSTEAFF
TRBV6-5	TRBD1	TRBJ2-3	-	TGTGCCAGCAGTGGGACAGGGGGGCCAGATACGCAGTATTTT	CASSGTGGPDTQYF
TRBV29-1	TRBD1	TRBJ2-3	few	TGCAGCGTTGAGACAGGGTTGGGCACAGATACGCAGTATTTT	CSVETGLGTDTQYF
TRBV27	TRBD1	TRBJ1-1	-	TGTGCCAGCAGTTCCCTTCCGACAGGGCCGCGCACTGAAGCTTTCTTT	CASSSLPTGPRTEAFF
TRBV5-4	-	TRBJ2-7	-	TGTGCCAGCAGCTTGGTGGCAGACTACGAGCAGTACTTC	CASSLVADYEQYF
TRBV18	-	TRBJ1-2	-	TGTGCCAGCTCACCACGGGGGGAGGATGGCTACACCTTC	CASSPRGEDGYTF
TRBV19	TRBD1	TRBJ2-3	-	TGTGCCAGTAATCCCGGGACAGGGTTAACAGATACGCAGTATTTT	CASNPGTGLTDTQYF
TRBV28	-	TRBJ1-5	-	TGTGCCAGCAGCCCCGGACAGTCAGTTCAGCCCCAGCATTTT	CASSPGQSVQPQHF
TRBV2	-	TRBJ1-1	-	TGTGCCAGCAGTGGGACAGCCTTTGAAGCTTTCTTT	CASSGTAFEAFF
TRBV4-1	TRBD1	TRBJ1-1	few	TGCGCCAGCAGCCAAGGGACAGGGGGCGAAGCTTTCTTT	CASSQGTGGEAFF